This section outlines one TCR beta chain sequence together with its context. Its target is unknown. The entry originates in a study of OX40 agonist ivuxolimab in advanced cancers. The wider study: The patients received ivuxolimab by intravenous route every 2 weeks at 0.01 to 10 mg/kg. Dose-escalation patients' cancers were hepatocellular carcinoma, melanoma, renal cell or head and neck cancer.

Autoimmune disease history or systemic immunosuppression disqualified patients. V lost 3 bases and J 10 bases, leaving 13 bases between the germline ends. CDR3 length equals 14 residues. CDR1 and CDR2 from the germline V gene are MDHEN and SYDVKM. Sequencing used immunoSEQ multiplex PCR; TCRdb keeps in-frame clones, though not all of them. Among about 70,000 clones, under 90% were seen once, and the ten largest hold 6% to 7.5%. Study outcomes and limitations: On average, CD8+ T cells had more expanded clones than CD4+.

Sequencing used CD4+ or CD8+ T cells sorted from blood, obtained in a trial of the OX40 agonist ivuxolimab. This clonotype was sampled from an adult with an advanced solid tumor such as melanoma, head and neck, liver or kidney cancer. The chain links TRBV28 to TRBJ1-6, with D tentatively TRBD1 (5 bases). CDR3 in DNA: TGTGCCAGCAGTTTCTCCAGGGTAAACTCACCCCTCCACTTT. This sequence encodes CASSFSRVNSPLHF.